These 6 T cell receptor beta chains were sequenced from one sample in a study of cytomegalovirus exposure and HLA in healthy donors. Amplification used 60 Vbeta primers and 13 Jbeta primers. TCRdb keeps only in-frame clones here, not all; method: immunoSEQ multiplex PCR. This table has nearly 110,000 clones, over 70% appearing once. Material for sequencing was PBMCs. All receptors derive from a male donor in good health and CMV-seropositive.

The CDR3 nucleotides are TGTGCCAGCAGTACCGACAGGGCCGGTAATGAAAAACTGTTTTTT. Translating it yields CASSTDRAGNEKLFF. This chain uses TRBV28 with TRBJ1-4; 7 bases align to TRBD1. With V trimmed by 5 bases and J by 4 bases, 7 bases remained unmatched. This CDR3 contains 15 residues. Germline values: CDR1 MDHEN, CDR2 SYDVKM.

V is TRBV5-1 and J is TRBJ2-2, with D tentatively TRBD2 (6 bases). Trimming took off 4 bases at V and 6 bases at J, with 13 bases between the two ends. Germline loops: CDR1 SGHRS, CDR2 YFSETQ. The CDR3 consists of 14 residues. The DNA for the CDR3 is TGCGCCAGCAGCCCCATAACTAGCCCCGGGGAGCTGTTTTTT. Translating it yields CASSPITSPGELFF.

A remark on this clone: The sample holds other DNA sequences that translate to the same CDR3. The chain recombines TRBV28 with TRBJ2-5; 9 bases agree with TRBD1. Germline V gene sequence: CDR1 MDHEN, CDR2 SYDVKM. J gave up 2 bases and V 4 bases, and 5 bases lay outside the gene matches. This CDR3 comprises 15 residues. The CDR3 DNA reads TGTGCCAGCAGTTCGGACAGGGGCCCACAAGAGACCCAGTACTTC. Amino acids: CASSSDRGPQETQYF. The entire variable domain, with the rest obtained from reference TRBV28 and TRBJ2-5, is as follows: DVKVTQSSRYLVKRTGEKVFLECVQDMDHENMFWYRQDPGLGLRLIYFSYDVKMKEKGDIPEGYSVSREKKERFSLILESASTNQTSMYLCASSSDRGPQETQYFGPGTRLLVL.

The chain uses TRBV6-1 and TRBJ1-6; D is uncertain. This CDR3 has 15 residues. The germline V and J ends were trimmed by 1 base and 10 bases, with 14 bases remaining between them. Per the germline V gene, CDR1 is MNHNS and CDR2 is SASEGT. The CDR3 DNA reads TGTGCCAGCAGTGAAGATAACAGCATTGGGTCACCCCTCCACTTT. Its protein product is CASSEDNSIGSPLHF.

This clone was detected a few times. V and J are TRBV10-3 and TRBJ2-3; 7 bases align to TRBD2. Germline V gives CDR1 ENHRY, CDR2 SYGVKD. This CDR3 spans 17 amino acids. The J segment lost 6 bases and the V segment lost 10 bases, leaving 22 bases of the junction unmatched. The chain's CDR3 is CATQRGPLARERDTQYF. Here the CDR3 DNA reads TGTGCCACACAACGGGGTCCACTAGCGCGGGAGAGGGATACGCAGTATTTT.

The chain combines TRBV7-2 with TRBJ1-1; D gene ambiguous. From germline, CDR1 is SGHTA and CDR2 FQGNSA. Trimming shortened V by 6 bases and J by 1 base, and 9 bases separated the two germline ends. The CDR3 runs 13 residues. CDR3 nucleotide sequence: TGTGCCAGCAGGATGCGAAGGAACACTGAAGCTTTCTTT. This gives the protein CASRMRRNTEAFF.